The 23 T cell receptor beta chains given below trace back to one sample, sequenced in a study of OX40 agonist ivuxolimab in advanced cancers. TCRdb keeps only in-frame clones here, not all; method: immunoSEQ multiplex PCR. The sample holds some 83,000 clones; 91% are singletons and the top ten take 8.4%. The sample here was CD4+ or CD8+ T cells sorted from blood, taken in a trial of the OX40 agonist ivuxolimab. The receptor set was obtained from an adult with an advanced solid tumor such as melanoma, head and neck, liver or kidney cancer.

This sequence joins TRBV6-1 and TRBJ2-7, with 9 nucleotides matching TRBD1. The CDR3 spans 13 residues. From germline, CDR1 is MNHNS and CDR2 SASEGT. Trimming cost V 4 bases and J 5 bases; bases outside gene matches: 3. In nucleotides, the CDR3 is TGTGCCAGCAGTGGGGACAGGGTCCACGAGCAGTACGTC. Residues: CASSGDRVHEQYV.

The gene calls are TRBV28 and TRBJ1-2; TRBD1 agrees at 10 bases. The length of the CDR3 is 17 residues. Germline CDR1 MDHEN, CDR2 SYDVKM. V was pared by 5 bases and J by 3 bases, with 12 bases of the junction left unmatched. The CDR3 coding sequence is TGTGCCAGCAGTCGTCCCGGGACAGGGGTAGGGGACTATGGCTACACCTTC. This gives the protein CASSRPGTGVGDYGYTF.

V usage is TRBV4-2 and J usage is TRBJ2-7; maybe TRBD2 (6 bases). The CDR3 sequence is 13 residues long. CDR1 LGHNA and CDR2 YNFKEQ come from the germline V gene. Trimming pared 0 bases from V and 7 bases from J, leaving 10 bases between. CDR3 region: CASSQDLGLEQYV. DNA for the CDR3: TGTGCCAGCAGCCAAGATCTGGGACTTGAGCAGTACGTC.

The gene calls are TRBV10-3 and TRBJ2-1; D remains ambiguous. Trimming removed 1 base from V and 7 bases from J, with 11 bases in between. The CDR3 runs to 14 residues. Germline V lookup: CDR1 ENHRY, CDR2 SYGVKD. The CDR3 sequence is CAISEFEVGNEQFF. The CDR3 nucleotides read TGTGCCATCAGTGAGTTTGAGGTGGGGAATGAGCAGTTCTTC.

The gene calls are TRBV6-5 and TRBJ2-2; no reliable D call. The V and J ends lost 5 bases and 0 bases respectively, with 1 base between them. The germline V gene encodes CDR1 MNHEY and CDR2 SVGAGI. The CDR3 is 12 amino acids. Here the CDR3 reads CASSANTGELFF. The CDR3 DNA reads as TGTGCCAGCAGTGCGAACACCGGGGAGCTGTTTTTT.

The chain uses TRBV13 and TRBJ2-7; D is possibly TRBD1 (6 bases). V was shortened by 5 bases and J by 1 base, with 12 bases between the two germline ends. The V gene's germline CDR1 is PRHDT and CDR2 FYEKMQ (reference sequence). The CDR3 extends over 14 amino acids. The chain's CDR3 is CASSNKDSSYEQYF. DNA for the CDR3: TGTGCCAGCAGCAACAAGGACAGTTCCTACGAGCAGTACTTC.

The chain uses TRBV6-1 and TRBJ1-2; D is possibly TRBD1 (6 bases). Trimming shortened V by 1 base and J by 4 bases, and 13 bases separated the two germline ends. Germline V CDR1 and CDR2: MNHNS, SASEGT. The CDR3 is 15 residues long. The DNA of the CDR3 is TGTGCCAGCAGTGAAGGGCCTAGGACAGCCTATGGCTACACCTTC. Translated, it gives CASSEGPRTAYGYTF.

The CDR3 loop reads CASSRRTHTQYF. DNA of the CDR3: TGCGCCAGCAGCCGACGGACTCATACGCAGTATTTT. The gene calls are TRBV4-3 and TRBJ2-3; tentatively, D is TRBD2 (5 bases). Trimming shortened V by 4 bases and J by 7 bases, and 9 bases separated the two germline ends. Germline V gives CDR1 LGHNA, CDR2 YSLEER. This CDR3 region has 12 residues.

The chain couples TRBV7-2 to TRBJ2-3; 10 nucleotides align to TRBD2. The CDR3 length is 19 residues. The germline gives CDR1 SGHTA, CDR2 FQGNSA. V trimming: 0 bases; J trimming: 3 bases; junction bases outside the gene matches: 12. The CDR3 loop reads CASSLALAGAARETDTQYF. As DNA, the CDR3 is TGTGCCAGCAGCTTAGCCCTAGCGGGGGCCGCTAGAGAAACAGATACGCAGTATTTT.

The gene calls are TRBV6-1 and TRBJ2-7; no reliable D call. The CDR3 contains 14 residues. The V end lost 3 bases, the J end lost 3 bases, and 12 bases lay between the germline ends. Germline V gene sequence: CDR1 MNHNS, CDR2 SASEGT. CDR3 sequence: CASSEATGYYEQYV. CDR3 DNA sequence: TGTGCCAGCAGTGAGGCCACCGGGTACTACGAGCAGTACGTC.

This clone was counted a single time. The rearrangement uses TRBV7-2 and TRBJ2-3; D is perhaps TRBD1 (6 bases). Trimming cost V 6 bases and J 6 bases, with 19 bases left between them. The CDR3 has 15 amino acids. Germline CDR1 and CDR2: SGHTA and FQGNSA. CDR3 region: CASSQRLGAWDTQYF. In DNA form, the CDR3 reads TGTGCCAGCAGTCAAAGGTTGGGGGCCTGGGATACGCAGTATTTT.

The chain employs TRBV11-3 and TRBJ2-1, with TRBD2 matching 11 bases. Germline V gene lookup returns CDR1 SGHNT and CDR2 YENEEA. The V gene end was trimmed by 5 bases and the J gene end by 0 bases; junction bases not matched to a gene: 9. The CDR3 covers 18 residues. The CDR3 DNA reads TGTGCCAGCAGCCCAGGACTAGCGGGTAGGAGCTCCTACAATGAGCAGTTCTTC. Amino acid sequence: CASSPGLAGRSSYNEQFF.

The J gene is TRBJ2-2, the V gene TRBV6-8; a possible D gene is TRBD2 (6 bases). Trimming removed 2 bases at V and 0 bases at J, with 19 bases between. Looked up from germline, CDR1 is MNHGY and CDR2 is SAAAGT. The CDR3 spans 19 residues. This CDR3 is CASSYGASAKLTNTGELFF. CDR3 nucleotide sequence: TGTGCCAGCAGTTACGGGGCTAGCGCCAAACTCACGAACACCGGGGAGCTGTTTTTT.

The J gene is TRBJ2-1, the V gene TRBV11-3; 7 positions agree with TRBD1. The V and J ends lost 5 bases and 5 bases, in that order; junction bases with no gene match: 0. Germline V lookup: CDR1 SGHNT, CDR2 YENEEA. The CDR3 runs to 12 residues. For the CDR3, the DNA is TGTGCCAGCAGCCAGGGGGACAATGAGCAGTTCTTC. Amino acid sequence: CASSQGDNEQFF.

V usage is TRBV11-2 and J usage is TRBJ2-3; D may be TRBD2 (5 bases). V was clipped by 0 bases and J by 15 bases, with 22 bases between them. The germline V gene encodes CDR1 SGHAT and CDR2 FQNNGV. This CDR3 has 15 amino acids. The CDR3 nucleotides are TGTGCCAGCAGCTTAGATCATAGGGAGCTTTTCCGCCGCTATTTT. It translates to CASSLDHRELFRRYF.

This rearrangement joins TRBV6-5 to TRBJ2-7; D is unclear. Germline lookup yields CDR1 MNHEY and CDR2 SVGAGI. The V end was cut by 5 bases, the J end by 5 bases, with 13 bases between. This CDR3 is 13 amino acids long. The CDR3 loop reads CASSPTLDNEQYV. In DNA, the CDR3 is TGTGCCAGCAGTCCTACCCTCGACAACGAGCAGTACGTC.

The chain is built from TRBV10-1 and TRBJ2-7, with D unclear. The germline V and J ends were trimmed by 7 bases and 3 bases, with 10 bases remaining between them. Per germline, CDR1 WNHNN and CDR2 SYGVQD (reference sequence). This CDR3 region has 12 residues. CDR3 coding DNA: TGCGCCAGCACCCCGATGGTCTACGAGCAGTACGTC. This gives the protein CASTPMVYEQYV.

This chain joins TRBV4-3 and TRBJ1-4, with D maybe TRBD1 (5 bases). Looked up from germline, CDR1 is LGHNA and CDR2 is YSLEER. V dropped 0 bases and J dropped 6 bases, with 8 bases sitting between them. CDR3 length: 14 amino acids. DNA for the CDR3: TGCGCCAGCAGCCAAGACGGGGGGGATGAAAAACTGTTTTTT. This translates into CASSQDGGDEKLFF.

The chain employs TRBV28 and TRBJ2-7, with TRBD2 matching over 8 bases. The CDR3 runs 14 residues. Per the germline V gene, CDR1 is MDHEN and CDR2 is SYDVKM. The ends lost 8 bases at V and 2 bases at J; junction bases unmatched: 8. The CDR3 DNA sequence: TGTGCCAGCGGAAAGGAGGGACTAGCCTACGAGCAGTACGTC. Amino acids: CASGKEGLAYEQYV.

V gene TRBV7-3 combines with J gene TRBJ1-1, with 9 positions matching TRBD1. The V gene end was trimmed by 5 bases and the J gene end by 4 bases; junction bases not matched to a gene: 11. CDR1 SGHTA and CDR2 FQGTGA come from the germline V gene. The CDR3 length is 16 residues. In DNA form, the CDR3 reads TGTGCCAGCAGCAGGACAGGGACAGGGAGTGGCACTGAAGCTTTCTTT. Its protein product is CASSRTGTGSGTEAFF. The whole variable domain, filled in from reference TRBV7-3 and TRBJ1-1, reads GAGVSQTPSNKVTEKGKYVELRCDPISGHTALYWYRQSLGQGPEFLIYFQGTGAADDSGLPNDRFFAVRPEGSVSTLKIQRTERGDSAVYLCASSRTGTGSGTEAFFGQGTRLTVV.

V usage is TRBV4-3 and J usage is TRBJ1-2; D might be TRBD1 (6 bases). Germline V gene data show CDR1 as LGHNA and CDR2 as YSLEER. Trimming stripped 1 base from V and 6 bases from J, with 15 bases between. The CDR3 is 15 residues long. The CDR3 bases are TGCGCCAGCAGCCAAGTAAGGGACACAGAACATGGCTACACCTTC. Translating it yields CASSQVRDTEHGYTF.

This chain uses TRBV19 with TRBJ2-1; D ambiguous. The CDR3 has 14 amino acids. V lost 2 bases to trimming and J lost 5 bases, with 10 bases between them. The V gene's germline CDR1 is LNHDA and CDR2 SQIVND (reference sequence). The CDR3 loop is CASSILGGDNEQFF. Written as DNA, the CDR3 is TGTGCCAGTAGTATACTGGGCGGAGACAATGAGCAGTTCTTC.

The chain has TRBV18 and TRBJ1-1, with 12 nucleotides matching TRBD1. The CDR3 spans 16 residues. The germline gives CDR1 KGHSH, CDR2 LQKENI. V lost 3 bases and J lost 6; bases outside the gene matches: 8. The CDR3 region has the DNA TGTGCCAGCTCACCGGGACAGGGGGCAGTGTTAGCTGAAGCTTTCTTT. It is translated as CASSPGQGAVLAEAFF.